This record concerns one T cell receptor beta chain sequence. Produced via immunoSEQ multiplex PCR; TCRdb's table is partial and in-frame only. The table includes about 3,300 clones, roughly 71% detected once. This entry comes from a study of coeliac disease. The CDR3 is 13 amino acids. The V call is TRBV21-1, the J call TRBJ2-1; the table's D gene call, TRBD1, was not cross checked with the DNA. TRBV21-1 is termed a pseudogene. Sequencing was carried out using lymphocytes from the gut lamina propria. This TCR derives from a man older than 75 without celiac disease. CDR3 loop: CASSTGTYNEQFF. DNA of the CDR3: TGTGCCAGCAGCACAGGCACCTACAATGAGCAGTTCTTC.